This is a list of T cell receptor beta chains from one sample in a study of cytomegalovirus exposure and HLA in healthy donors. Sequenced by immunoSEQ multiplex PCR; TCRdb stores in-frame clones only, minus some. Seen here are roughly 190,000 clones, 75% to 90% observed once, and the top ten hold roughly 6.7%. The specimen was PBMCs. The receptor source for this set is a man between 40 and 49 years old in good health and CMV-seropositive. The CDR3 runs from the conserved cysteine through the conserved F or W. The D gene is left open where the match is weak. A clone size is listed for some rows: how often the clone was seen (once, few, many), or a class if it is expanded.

CDR3nt: TGTGCCAGCAGTTCCATACCGCGGACAGGGAGCTCCTACGAGCAGTACTTC
CDR3aa: CASSSIPRTGSSYEQYF
j_gene: TRBJ2-7
v_gene: TRBV27
abundance: .
d_gene: TRBD1

CDR3nt: TGCGCCAGCAGCCAAGAGGGGGACAGGGGGTTAGATACGCAGTATTTT
CDR3aa: CASSQEGDRGLDTQYF
j_gene: TRBJ2-3
v_gene: TRBV4-1
abundance: few
d_gene: TRBD1

CDR3nt: TGCGCCAGCAGCTTTGGGGCGGGGGACGAGCAGTACTTC
CDR3aa: CASSFGAGDEQYF
j_gene: TRBJ2-7
v_gene: TRBV5-1
abundance: .
d_gene: TRBD2

CDR3nt: TGTGCCAGTGGTCCAGGGTTTTGGGCCACTGAAGCTTTCTTT
CDR3aa: CASGPGFWATEAFF
j_gene: TRBJ1-1
v_gene: TRBV19
abundance: .
d_gene: .

CDR3nt: TGTGCCAGCAGCTCCCCTAGCGGGGTCCGGGGAGAGGAGCTGTTTTTT
CDR3aa: CASSSPSGVRGEELFF
j_gene: TRBJ2-2
v_gene: TRBV9
abundance: .
d_gene: TRBD2

CDR3nt: TGTGCCAGCAGCCCGCAGGGGGCGCCGAACACCGGGGAGCTGTTTTTT
CDR3aa: CASSPQGAPNTGELFF
j_gene: TRBJ2-2
v_gene: TRBV4-2
abundance: .
d_gene: TRBD1

CDR3nt: TGCAGTGCCGGGCAGGGCTACGAGCAGTACTTC
CDR3aa: CSAGQGYEQYF
j_gene: TRBJ2-7
v_gene: TRBV29-1
abundance: few
d_gene: .

CDR3nt: TGCAGCGCTTATGAGTCCTACGAGCAGTACTTC
CDR3aa: CSAYESYEQYF
j_gene: TRBJ2-7
v_gene: TRBV29-1
abundance: .
d_gene: .

CDR3nt: TGTGCCAGCACCAAAAACAGGGGGCGCGGGGATGAGCAGTTCTTC
CDR3aa: CASTKNRGRGDEQFF
j_gene: TRBJ2-1
v_gene: TRBV13
abundance: .
d_gene: TRBD1

CDR3nt: TGTGCCAGCAGTCTGACAGGGATCAATCAGCCCCAGCATTTT
CDR3aa: CASSLTGINQPQHF
j_gene: TRBJ1-5
v_gene: TRBV27
abundance: .
d_gene: TRBD1

CDR3nt: TGTGCCACCAGCCACGGGACAGGGGGGAATGAAAAACTGTTTTTT
CDR3aa: CATSHGTGGNEKLFF
j_gene: TRBJ1-4
v_gene: TRBV15
abundance: .
d_gene: TRBD1

CDR3nt: TGTGCCAGCTCACTCCCGAGGCCCGGGGGGTCTTCCTACGAGCAGTACTTC
CDR3aa: CASSLPRPGGSSYEQYF
j_gene: TRBJ2-7
v_gene: TRBV18
abundance: .
d_gene: TRBD2

CDR3nt: TGTGCCAGCAGTTTTGAGGGCTCTGGGGCCAACGTCCTGACTTTC
CDR3aa: CASSFEGSGANVLTF
j_gene: TRBJ2-6
v_gene: TRBV28
abundance: .
d_gene: .

CDR3nt: TGTGCCAGTAGTATAGATCAAAGCGTGGCCCAGTACTTC
CDR3aa: CASSIDQSVAQYF
j_gene: TRBJ2-5
v_gene: TRBV19
abundance: .
d_gene: .

CDR3nt: TGTGCCAGCAGCTTAGGCACGGGCAATGAGCAGTTCTTC
CDR3aa: CASSLGTGNEQFF
j_gene: TRBJ2-1
v_gene: TRBV7-2
abundance: .
d_gene: .

CDR3nt: TGTGCCAGCAGTTTATCGGCAGGCGTTACACCTTACGAGCAGTACTTC
CDR3aa: CASSLSAGVTPYEQYF
j_gene: TRBJ2-7
v_gene: TRBV27
abundance: .
d_gene: .

CDR3nt: TGTGCCAGCAGCCCGACTAGCGGGGTTCAAGAGACCCAGTACTTC
CDR3aa: CASSPTSGVQETQYF
j_gene: TRBJ2-5
v_gene: TRBV4-2
abundance: .
d_gene: TRBD2

CDR3nt: TGCGCCAGCAGCGGAACCGGGACAGGGGGCTTCGATGGCTACACCTTC
CDR3aa: CASSGTGTGGFDGYTF
j_gene: TRBJ1-2
v_gene: TRBV5-1
abundance: once
d_gene: TRBD1

CDR3nt: TGTGCCAGCAGCTTAGGTGGCGGGGGGGCCTACGAGCAGTACTTC
CDR3aa: CASSLGGGGAYEQYF
j_gene: TRBJ2-7
v_gene: TRBV7-3
abundance: .
d_gene: TRBD2

CDR3nt: TGTGCTAGCAGCTTACCCGGACAGGGTAATTCACCCCTCCACTTT
CDR3aa: CASSLPGQGNSPLHF
j_gene: TRBJ1-6
v_gene: TRBV7-7
abundance: .
d_gene: TRBD1

CDR3nt: TGTGCCAGCAGCCCATGGACTAGCGGGGCCGAGCAGTACTTC
CDR3aa: CASSPWTSGAEQYF
j_gene: TRBJ2-7
v_gene: TRBV7-6
abundance: .
d_gene: TRBD2

CDR3nt: TGTGCCAGCAGCCCCTGGCTACTAGAAGCTAGCACAGATACGCAGTATTTT
CDR3aa: CASSPWLLEASTDTQYF
j_gene: TRBJ2-3
v_gene: TRBV7-8
abundance: .
d_gene: .

CDR3nt: TGTGCCAGCAGCTTAGTTAGAACGGTCTACGAGCAGTACTTC
CDR3aa: CASSLVRTVYEQYF
j_gene: TRBJ2-7
v_gene: TRBV11-2
abundance: .
d_gene: .

CDR3nt: TGTGCTAGTGGTTACCCTGGACCGAGGGCGAACACTGAAGCTTTCTTT
CDR3aa: CASGYPGPRANTEAFF
j_gene: TRBJ1-1
v_gene: TRBV12-5
abundance: .
d_gene: .

CDR3nt: TGTGCCAGCAGCGTAGAGGCAGCTAGCGGGGGGTTAAACATTCAGTACTTC
CDR3aa: CASSVEAASGGLNIQYF
j_gene: TRBJ2-4
v_gene: TRBV9
abundance: .
d_gene: TRBD2

CDR3nt: TGTGCCAGCAGCTGGGGGGGAGAGACCCAGTACTTC
CDR3aa: CASSWGGETQYF
j_gene: TRBJ2-5
v_gene: TRBV7-2
abundance: .
d_gene: TRBD2

CDR3nt: TGTGCCAGCAGTGAACCGGAGACTGGGGGGAACCTCTCCTACAATGAGCAGTTCTTC
CDR3aa: CASSEPETGGNLSYNEQFF
j_gene: TRBJ2-1
v_gene: TRBV2
abundance: .
d_gene: .

CDR3nt: TGTGCCAGCAGTTACTTAGGCGGGGGGATCTACAATGAGCAGTTCTTC
CDR3aa: CASSYLGGGIYNEQFF
j_gene: TRBJ2-1
v_gene: TRBV6-5
abundance: .
d_gene: TRBD2

CDR3nt: TGTGCCAGCAGCTTGGACCCGGGGGCCTACGAGCAGTACTTC
CDR3aa: CASSLDPGAYEQYF
j_gene: TRBJ2-7
v_gene: TRBV5-4
abundance: few
d_gene: .

CDR3nt: TGTGCCAGCAGTGAATACAACAATCAGCCCCAGCATTTT
CDR3aa: CASSEYNNQPQHF
j_gene: TRBJ1-5
v_gene: TRBV6-1
abundance: few
d_gene: .

CDR3nt: TGTGCCAGCAGCCGACTAGACCAAGAGACCCAGTACTTC
CDR3aa: CASSRLDQETQYF
j_gene: TRBJ2-5
v_gene: TRBV7-3
abundance: .
d_gene: .

CDR3nt: TGCGCCAGCAGTCACGACAGGGCCACTGAAGCTTTCTTT
CDR3aa: CASSHDRATEAFF
j_gene: TRBJ1-1
v_gene: TRBV10-1
abundance: .
d_gene: TRBD1

CDR3nt: TGTGCCAGCAGTTTATTGGGACAGGGACCAGGAAACACCATATATTTT
CDR3aa: CASSLLGQGPGNTIYF
j_gene: TRBJ1-3
v_gene: TRBV28
abundance: .
d_gene: TRBD1

CDR3nt: TGTGCCAGCAGCTTAGGGGGACAGGGGAACACCGGGGAGCTGTTTTTT
CDR3aa: CASSLGGQGNTGELFF
j_gene: TRBJ2-2
v_gene: TRBV7-9
abundance: .
d_gene: TRBD1

CDR3nt: TGTGCCAGCAGGCAGGGGCACGAGCAGTACTTC
CDR3aa: CASRQGHEQYF
j_gene: TRBJ2-7
v_gene: TRBV6-1
abundance: .
d_gene: .

CDR3nt: TGCGCCAGCAGCTTGGTACCCCTAGCGGGGGTAAACACCGGGGAGCTGTTTTTT
CDR3aa: CASSLVPLAGVNTGELFF
j_gene: TRBJ2-2
v_gene: TRBV5-1
abundance: .
d_gene: TRBD2

CDR3nt: TGTGCCAGCAGCGTAGCGAAAAAGGCGGGGGGGCCGGAGACCCAGTACTTC
CDR3aa: CASSVAKKAGGPETQYF
j_gene: TRBJ2-5
v_gene: TRBV9
abundance: .
d_gene: TRBD2

CDR3nt: TGTGCCAGCAGCGTAGGCGGGGTCTCCTACGAGCAGTACTTC
CDR3aa: CASSVGGVSYEQYF
j_gene: TRBJ2-7
v_gene: TRBV9
abundance: once
d_gene: .

CDR3nt: TGTGCCAGTAGGGAAGTGGGGGGGCGGTCCTACGAGCAGTACTTC
CDR3aa: CASREVGGRSYEQYF
j_gene: TRBJ2-7
v_gene: TRBV19
abundance: .
d_gene: .

CDR3nt: TGTGCCAGCAGTGAATTGGTGGGCGCTAACTATGGCTACACCTTC
CDR3aa: CASSELVGANYGYTF
j_gene: TRBJ1-2
v_gene: TRBV25-1
abundance: .
d_gene: .

CDR3nt: TGTGCCACCGAGGACAGGAAAGGGGCCTATAATTCACCCCTCCACTTT
CDR3aa: CATEDRKGAYNSPLHF
j_gene: TRBJ1-6
v_gene: TRBV30
abundance: few
d_gene: TRBD1

CDR3nt: TGTGCCAGCAGCCAAGGTGGGACTGGGGGCGAGCAGTACTTC
CDR3aa: CASSQGGTGGEQYF
j_gene: TRBJ2-7
v_gene: TRBV4-2
abundance: .
d_gene: .

CDR3nt: TGTGCCTGGAGTGTACGGGGGGCCTCTAATGAAAAACTGTTTTTT
CDR3aa: CAWSVRGASNEKLFF
j_gene: TRBJ1-4
v_gene: TRBV30
abundance: .
d_gene: .

CDR3nt: TGCAGCGTTGTAAGCCATTCCTACGAGCAGTACTTC
CDR3aa: CSVVSHSYEQYF
j_gene: TRBJ2-7
v_gene: TRBV29-1
abundance: .
d_gene: .

CDR3nt: TGTGCCAGCAGCCTTAACAGGGGAGGCCCTGAAGCTTTCTTT
CDR3aa: CASSLNRGGPEAFF
j_gene: TRBJ1-1
v_gene: TRBV7-6
abundance: .
d_gene: TRBD1

CDR3nt: TGTGCCAGCAGTCAATGGGGGGGCCAGCCCCAGCATTTT
CDR3aa: CASSQWGGQPQHF
j_gene: TRBJ1-5
v_gene: TRBV28
abundance: once
d_gene: .

CDR3nt: TGTGCCAGCAGTGCCCCAAACTACGAGCAGTACTTC
CDR3aa: CASSAPNYEQYF
j_gene: TRBJ2-7
v_gene: TRBV6-1
abundance: .
d_gene: .

CDR3nt: TGTGCCAGCACTCAACAGGGCCCCAGGGAGAGAGGCTACACCTTC
CDR3aa: CASTQQGPRERGYTF
j_gene: TRBJ1-2
v_gene: TRBV6-5
abundance: .
d_gene: .

CDR3nt: TGTGCCAGCAAGAGTCTGGGCCGCAAGGAAGAGCAGTACTTC
CDR3aa: CASKSLGRKEEQYF
j_gene: TRBJ2-7
v_gene: TRBV11-2
abundance: .
d_gene: .

CDR3nt: TGCGCCAGCAGCCATCCGGGACTAGCGGGGGGGCCGAACCAAGAGACCCAGTACTTC
CDR3aa: CASSHPGLAGGPNQETQYF
j_gene: TRBJ2-5
v_gene: TRBV4-1
abundance: .
d_gene: TRBD2

CDR3nt: TGTGCCAGTAGTATTTCCCGGGGGGCGCTGACCCATTCACCCCTCCACTTT
CDR3aa: CASSISRGALTHSPLHF
j_gene: TRBJ1-6
v_gene: TRBV19
abundance: .
d_gene: .

CDR3nt: TGTGCCACCAGCAGAGATCGCGGGGGTTTTTTAGGGCAGCATTTT
CDR3aa: CATSRDRGGFLGQHF
j_gene: TRBJ1-5
v_gene: TRBV15
abundance: .
d_gene: .

CDR3nt: TGTGCCAGCAGTCGGACTAGCGGGGGGAATGAGCAGTTCTTC
CDR3aa: CASSRTSGGNEQFF
j_gene: TRBJ2-1
v_gene: TRBV6-4
abundance: .
d_gene: TRBD2

CDR3nt: TGTGCAGAGTCGACAGGGTCGAACACTGAAGCTTTCTTT
CDR3aa: CAESTGSNTEAFF
j_gene: TRBJ1-1
v_gene: TRBV2
abundance: .
d_gene: TRBD1

CDR3nt: TGTGCCAGCGAGGGGGACAGGGATACCTACGAGCAGTACTTC
CDR3aa: CASEGDRDTYEQYF
j_gene: TRBJ2-7
v_gene: TRBV2
abundance: .
d_gene: TRBD1